The rows below give T cell receptor beta chains drawn from one sample of a study of OX40 agonist ivuxolimab in advanced cancers. Method: immunoSEQ multiplex PCR; TCRdb's copy keeps in-frame clones and lacks some. Found here are roughly 26,000 clones, just under 80% of them singletons; the top ten hold roughly 25%. The sequencing used CD4+ or CD8+ T cells sorted from blood, collected in a trial of the OX40 agonist ivuxolimab. The origin of the receptors is an adult with an advanced solid tumor such as melanoma, head and neck, liver or kidney cancer. The CDR3 runs from the conserved cysteine through the conserved F or W. D genes are given only for firm matches. Clone size is not always given. Where it is, it says once, few, many or a class for expanded clones.

v_call,clone_size,j_call,d_call,cdr3_aa,cdr3_nt
TRBV2,few,TRBJ1-5,-,CASGFNQPQHF,TGTGCCAGCGGTTTTAATCAGCCCCAGCATTTT
TRBV7-2,-,TRBJ2-5,TRBD2,CASSLLISGGEETQYF,TGTGCCAGCAGCTTACTTATTAGCGGGGGAGAAGAGACCCAGTACTTC
TRBV5-6,medium-sized,TRBJ1-5,-,CASSSGPKQPQHF,TGTGCCAGCAGCTCGGGACCGAAACAGCCCCAGCATTTT
TRBV11-2,-,TRBJ2-7,-,CASSKDSYEQYF,TGTGCCAGCAGCAAGGACAGCTACGAGCAGTACTTC
TRBV9,-,TRBJ1-1,-,CASSDSFMDTEAFF,TGTGCCAGCAGCGATTCCTTTATGGACACTGAAGCTTTCTTT
TRBV28,medium-sized,TRBJ2-7,-,CASTPPRGKQYF,TGTGCCAGCACCCCGCCTAGGGGAAAACAGTACTTC
TRBV27,once,TRBJ1-4,TRBD1,CASSPPGQGLEKLFF,TGTGCCAGCAGTCCACCGGGACAGGGGCTGGAAAAACTGTTTTTT
TRBV7-9,-,TRBJ2-1,TRBD2,CASSSHSGRAGDEQFF,TGTGCCAGCAGCTCCCATAGCGGGAGGGCCGGGGATGAGCAGTTCTTC
TRBV4-3,-,TRBJ2-5,TRBD1,CASSPGTGTSETQYF,TGCGCCAGCAGCCCCGGGACAGGGACTTCGGAGACCCAGTACTTC
TRBV28,once,TRBJ2-4,TRBD1,CASSLWGQVDNIQYF,TGTGCCAGCAGTTTATGGGGACAGGTGGATAACATTCAGTACTTC
TRBV7-3,-,TRBJ1-2,TRBD1,CASSRTQGASVSGTGYTF,TGTGCCAGCAGCCGGACACAGGGGGCGTCGGTTTCTGGAACGGGCTACACCTTC
TRBV7-6,-,TRBJ2-3,TRBD2,CASSPLASGGTDTQYF,TGTGCCAGCAGCCCTTTGGCTAGCGGGGGCACAGATACGCAGTATTTT
TRBV6-5,-,TRBJ1-2,-,CASSYTWQGYGYTF,TGTGCCAGCAGTTACACTTGGCAGGGCTATGGCTACACCTTC
TRBV6-1,few,TRBJ2-2,-,CASSATTGELFF,TGTGCCAGCAGTGCTACCACCGGGGAGCTGTTTTTT
TRBV28,-,TRBJ1-4,TRBD1,CASSLGQAVEKLFF,TGTGCCAGCAGTTTGGGACAGGCGGTTGAAAAACTGTTTTTT
TRBV7-2,-,TRBJ2-3,-,CASSTGRNQPQYF,TGTGCCAGCAGCACGGGTCGCAATCAGCCCCAGTATTTT
TRBV11-1,many,TRBJ2-1,-,CASSLIAGSSYNEQFF,TGTGCCAGCAGCTTAATAGCCGGTAGCTCCTACAATGAGCAGTTCTTC
TRBV7-1,-,TRBJ2-1,-,CASSLIAGSSYNEQFF,TGTGCCAGCAGCTTAATAGCCGGTAGCTCCTACAATGAGCAGTTCTTC
TRBV4-1,-,TRBJ1-4,-,CASSQDIGDGEKLFF,TGCGCCAGCAGCCAAGATATAGGGGATGGGGAAAAACTGTTTTTT
TRBV5-4,medium-sized,TRBJ1-2,-,CASSLAADGGEGYTF,TGTGCCAGCAGCTTGGCCGCGGACGGTGGAGAAGGCTACACCTTC
TRBV27,-,TRBJ2-2,-,CASYPDTGELFF,TGTGCCAGTTATCCCGATACCGGGGAGCTGTTTTTT
TRBV4-3,-,TRBJ2-7,-,CASSLGGSGNEQYF,TGCGCCAGCAGCCTCGGGGGCAGCGGAAACGAGCAGTACTTC
TRBV7-7,-,TRBJ2-7,-,CATSPSAASSYEQYF,TGTGCCACCAGCCCCAGTGCAGCTAGCTCCTACGAGCAGTACTTC
TRBV6-1,-,TRBJ2-7,TRBD2,CASSEETSASYEQYF,TGTGCCAGCAGTGAAGAGACTAGCGCTTCCTACGAGCAGTACTTC
TRBV19,-,TRBJ1-2,-,CASRKGLGYGYTF,TGTGCCAGTAGGAAAGGGTTAGGCTATGGCTACACCTTC
TRBV5-8,-,TRBJ1-2,-,CASSLVVRGRINYGYTF,TGTGCCAGCAGCTTGGTGGTCAGGGGAAGGATTAACTATGGCTACACCTTC
TRBV6-5,-,TRBJ2-2,-,CASSYAGTSNTGELFF,TGTGCCAGCAGTTACGCCGGGACTTCGAACACCGGGGAGCTGTTTTTT
TRBV6-1,-,TRBJ2-7,-,CASSRRDSTYEQYF,TGTGCCAGCAGTCGCCGGGACTCAACCTACGAGCAGTACTTC
TRBV28,-,TRBJ2-1,TRBD1,CASSLGTGAWEQFF,TGTGCCAGCAGTTTAGGGACAGGGGCTTGGGAGCAGTTCTTC
TRBV27,once,TRBJ2-5,-,CASSGDGPYQETQYF,TGTGCCAGCAGTGGGGACGGGCCCTACCAGGAGACCCAGTACTTC
TRBV30,few,TRBJ1-5,-,CAWSVDNYQPQHF,TGTGCCTGGAGTGTTGACAACTATCAGCCCCAGCATTTT
TRBV27,-,TRBJ2-7,-,CASSHRDLYEQYF,TGTGCCAGCAGCCACAGGGACCTCTACGAGCAGTACTTC
TRBV10-3,medium-sized,TRBJ2-1,TRBD2,CAISLASGGYNEQFF,TGTGCCATCTCGCTCGCTAGCGGGGGCTACAATGAGCAGTTCTTC
TRBV7-6,-,TRBJ2-2,-,CASSLWARDTGELFF,TGTGCCAGCAGCTTATGGGCCCGGGACACCGGGGAGCTGTTTTTT
TRBV18,-,TRBJ1-5,-,CASSLVGSRNQPQHF,TGTGCCAGCTCACTAGTGGGTTCGCGCAATCAGCCCCAGCATTTT
TRBV5-5,-,TRBJ1-5,-,CASSWTANQPQHF,TGTGCCAGCAGCTGGACAGCAAATCAGCCCCAGCATTTT
TRBV5-6,-,TRBJ1-5,TRBD1,CASSLGSGGEPQHF,TGTGCCAGCAGCTTGGGGTCAGGGGGAGAGCCCCAGCATTTT
TRBV6-4,once,TRBJ2-2,-,CASSDDSSNTRELFF,TGTGCCAGCAGTGACGACAGTTCGAACACCAGGGAGCTGTTTTTT
TRBV4-1,-,TRBJ1-5,TRBD1,CASSQIAGTEDNQPQHF,TGCGCCAGCAGCCAGATCGCCGGGACAGAGGACAATCAGCCCCAGCATTTT
TRBV7-8,hyperexpanded,TRBJ2-5,-,CASSFAGRRSQYF,TGTGCCAGCAGCTTCGCGGGGCGTCGGAGCCAGTACTTC
TRBV2,few,TRBJ2-1,TRBD1,CASSETGDEQFF,TGTGCCAGCAGTGAGACAGGGGATGAGCAGTTCTTC
TRBV4-1,-,TRBJ1-5,-,CASSQQGTNQPQHF,TGCGCCAGCAGCCAGCAGGGGACGAATCAGCCCCAGCATTTT
TRBV27,-,TRBJ2-3,TRBD2,CASSSRRGAYTDTQYF,TGTGCCAGCAGTTCCAGGCGGGGGGCCTACACAGATACGCAGTATTTT
TRBV5-5,-,TRBJ2-2,-,CASSLEGAGELFF,TGTGCCAGCAGCTTGGAAGGGGCCGGGGAGCTGTTTTTT
TRBV7-9,-,TRBJ2-3,-,CASSLAQDNTDTQYF,TGTGCCAGCAGTTTAGCCCAGGACAACACAGATACGCAGTATTTT
TRBV7-9,-,TRBJ2-2,-,CASSPLDNANTGELFF,TGTGCCAGCAGCCCGCTAGACAATGCGAACACCGGGGAGCTGTTTTTT
TRBV18,-,TRBJ2-7,TRBD1,CASSPPGQDPSYEQYF,TGTGCCAGCTCACCACCGGGACAGGACCCCTCCTACGAGCAGTACTTC
TRBV5-1,-,TRBJ2-1,TRBD1,CASSTGQGWDEQFF,TGCGCCAGCAGCACGGGACAGGGCTGGGATGAGCAGTTCTTC
TRBV7-3,once,TRBJ1-2,-,CASSLAFQGSYGYTF,TGTGCCAGCAGCTTAGCGTTCCAGGGTTCCTATGGCTACACCTTC
TRBV9,-,TRBJ1-1,TRBD1,CASSGRPRTGRGNTEAFF,TGTGCCAGCAGCGGAAGGCCAAGGACAGGGAGGGGGAACACTGAAGCTTTCTTT